These 21 T cell receptor beta chains were sequenced from one sample in a study of OX40 agonist ivuxolimab in advanced cancers. Libraries were prepared by immunoSEQ multiplex PCR; TCRdb keeps only in-frame clonotypes and omits some of them. The table lists about 70,000 clones, 88% of them singletons. Here the sequenced sample was CD4+ or CD8+ T cells sorted from blood, taken in a trial of the OX40 agonist ivuxolimab. These receptors were taken from an adult with an advanced solid tumor such as melanoma, head and neck, liver or kidney cancer.

This chain uses TRBV7-2 with TRBJ2-1, with TRBD1 matching over 11 bases. The CDR3 loop spans 15 amino acids. Germline V gene lookup returns CDR1 SGHTA and CDR2 FQGNSA. Unmatched junction bases numbered 9, after V lost 5 bases and J lost 9 bases. The CDR3 here is CASSPPGGTGGEQFF. The CDR3, as DNA: TGTGCCAGCAGCCCCCCCGGGGGGACAGGGGGTGAGCAGTTCTTC.

The table lists this clone with a count of one. This rearrangement joins TRBV6-1 to TRBJ2-1; the match to TRBD1 covers 8 bases. CDR1 is MNHNS and CDR2 is SASEGT in the germline V gene. CDR3 length: 13 amino acids. Trimming took 6 bases from V and 7 from J; bases not matched to a gene: 5. CDR3 loop: CASSSDRANEQFF. The CDR3 DNA reads TGTGCCAGCAGCTCGGACAGGGCTAATGAGCAGTTCTTC.

The CDR3 sequence is CASSQWDPPSNQPQHF. In DNA, the CDR3 is TGTGCCAGCAGCCAGTGGGACCCCCCTAGCAATCAGCCCCAGCATTTT. The chain carries TRBV14 and TRBJ1-5; weak D call: TRBD1 (5 bases). CDR1 SGHDN and CDR2 FVKESK come from the germline V gene. Trimming removed 3 bases from V and 0 bases from J, with 12 bases in between. The CDR3 is 16 residues long.

The chain is built from TRBV29-1 and TRBJ2-4, with D possibly being TRBD1 (6 bases). V was cut by 7 bases and J by 3 bases, with 13 bases left in between. Germline V gene lookup returns CDR1 SQVTM and CDR2 ANQGSEA. The CDR3 contains 13 residues. CDR3 sequence reads: CSDYRQDKNIQYF. The CDR3 bases are TGCAGCGACTATCGACAGGACAAAAACATTCAGTACTTC.

As DNA, the CDR3 is TGTGCCAGCTCACCGGCTGGGGCGGATCAGCCCCAGCATTTT. It specifies CASSPAGADQPQHF. The chain has TRBV18 and TRBJ1-5; D may be TRBD1 (5 bases). The CDR3 has 14 amino acids. The V gene's germline CDR1 is KGHSH and CDR2 LQKENI. The V end lost 3 bases, the J end lost 5 bases, and 11 bases lay between the germline ends.

This clone came up once. The gene calls are TRBV10-3 and TRBJ2-1; 10 positions match TRBD2. J lost 6 bases, V lost 10 bases, and 9 bases had no gene match. Germline lookup yields CDR1 ENHRY and CDR2 SYGVKD. The CDR3 spans 14 residues. The CDR3 DNA follows: TGTGCCACCCTCTCCGGGACTAGCGCCAATGAGCAGTTCTTC. Amino acid sequence: CATLSGTSANEQFF.

The rearrangement joins TRBV7-8 to TRBJ2-6; 9 bases line up with TRBD1. Germline V lookup: CDR1 SGHVS, CDR2 FQNEAQ. The CDR3 has 18 residues. V shed 0 bases, J shed 2 bases, and the junction held 5 bases outside the gene matches. DNA for the CDR3: TGTGCCAGCAGCTTAGCTGGGACAGGGAGCCCTGGGGCCAACGTCCTGACTTTC. Amino acids: CASSLAGTGSPGANVLTF.

The chain combines TRBV19 with TRBJ2-2; D might be TRBD1 (6 bases). The CDR3 consists of 15 residues. V lost 5 bases to trimming and J lost 4 bases, with 14 bases between them. The germline V gene encodes CDR1 LNHDA and CDR2 SQIVND (reference sequence). The CDR3 protein is CASSPSGRGTGELFF. The CDR3 DNA sequence: TGTGCCAGTAGTCCAAGCGGCAGGGGCACCGGGGAGCTGTTTTTT.

The rearrangement uses TRBV12-5 and TRBJ2-7; D may be TRBD2 (6 bases). V was trimmed by 5 bases and J by 1 base, leaving 6 bases between them. CDR3 length equals 12 residues. Germline assignment: CDR1 LGHNT and CDR2 FRNRAP. The CDR3 protein is CASGGTSYEQYF. The CDR3 bases are TGTGCTAGTGGTGGGACTTCCTACGAGCAGTACTTC.

The table lists this clone with a count of one. J is TRBJ1-2 and V is TRBV5-6; D gene ambiguous. The CDR3 is 15 residues long. Germline lookup yields CDR1 SGHDT and CDR2 YYEEEE. The V gene lost 0 bases and the J gene lost 3 bases, with 12 bases spanning the gap. CDR3 sequence: CASSLGLRQDYGYTF. The CDR3 nucleotides are TGTGCCAGCAGCTTGGGCCTGAGGCAAGACTATGGCTACACCTTC.

This clone was detected only a few times. V is TRBV10-2 and J is TRBJ1-2; D is ambiguous. This CDR3 comprises 12 residues. Germline V CDR1 and CDR2: WSHSY, SAAADI. The V gene lost 2 bases and the J gene lost 4 bases, with 5 bases spanning the gap. The CDR3 nucleotides are TGCGCCAGCAGTGAGGAGGGCTATGGCTACACCTTC. It yields the protein CASSEEGYGYTF.

This sequence joins TRBV9 and TRBJ1-1; D gene unclear. Germline CDR1 is SGDLS and CDR2 is YYNGEE. V was cut by 0 bases and J by 2 bases, with 8 bases left in between. This CDR3 contains 14 residues. CDR3 in amino acids: CASSVVPENTEAFF. DNA for the CDR3: TGTGCCAGCAGCGTAGTTCCAGAAAACACTGAAGCTTTCTTT.

V gene TRBV19 combines with J gene TRBJ1-6, with D unresolved. Germline V lookup: CDR1 LNHDA, CDR2 SQIVND (reference sequence). V was pared by 5 bases and J by 0 bases, with 14 bases between. The CDR3 contains 17 residues. The CDR3 DNA reads as TGTGCCAGTAGTCCCGAAAGCGAAAGCTCCTATAATTCACCCCTCCACTTT. It codes for CASSPESESSYNSPLHF.

Notes on this clone: A read error may produce the germline difference seen at one junction end. This chain joins TRBV5-1 and TRBJ2-7, with unresolved D. Germline CDR1 and CDR2: SGHRS and YFSETQ. This CDR3 comprises 15 residues. The CDR3 here is CASSLGQTATYAQYF. Here the CDR3 DNA reads TGCGCCAGCAGCTTGGGACAAACCGCGACCTACGCGCAGTACTTC.

The rearrangement joins TRBV7-9 to TRBJ1-1, with a tentative D call TRBD1 (6 bases). Germline V gene sequence: CDR1 SEHNR, CDR2 FQNEAQ (reference sequence). The V gene lost 3 bases and the J gene lost 3 bases, with 11 bases spanning the gap. The CDR3 spans 14 residues. The DNA of the CDR3 is TGTGCCAGCAGCTTGGGGGGCGTGGACACTGAAGCTTTCTTT. As protein: CASSLGGVDTEAFF.

The chain is built from TRBV11-2 and TRBJ2-1, with D maybe TRBD2 (5 bases). Germline CDR1 and CDR2: SGHAT and FQNNGV. The CDR3 spans 14 residues. V was trimmed by 5 bases and J by 8 bases, leaving 16 bases between them. CDR3 nucleotides: TGTGCCAGCAGCCTAGCCATTGTTTCGGATGAGCAGTTCTTC. Translated: CASSLAIVSDEQFF.

J is TRBJ1-1 and V is TRBV18; D gene unclear. Germline V gives CDR1 KGHSH, CDR2 LQKENI. The CDR3 spans 14 residues. V lost 2 bases and J 10 bases, leaving 17 bases between the germline ends. CDR3 DNA: TGTGCCAGCTCACCAGGCCAGACCGAAAAAGCAGCTTTCTTT. Translation gives CASSPGQTEKAAFF.

CDR3: CASSEARRLAGVSDTQYF. The DNA of the CDR3 is TGTGCCAGCAGTGAAGCCCGGAGACTAGCGGGAGTAAGTGATACGCAGTATTTT. The rearrangement joins TRBV6-1 to TRBJ2-3; 12 bases match TRBD2. Trimming removed 0 bases from V and 6 bases from J; junction bases left unmatched: 10. Germline CDR1 reads MNHNS; CDR2 reads SASEGT. The CDR3 has 18 residues.

The J gene is TRBJ2-3, the V gene TRBV5-1, with a tentative D call TRBD1 (6 bases). The CDR3 contains 15 residues. Deletions cut 0 bases from V and 2 bases from J, with 10 bases between. Germline V gene sequence: CDR1 SGHRS, CDR2 YFSETQ. CDR3 DNA: TGCGCCAGCAGCTTGGGGGGGCGGAACACAGATACGCAGTATTTT. This codes for CASSLGGRNTDTQYF.

This sequence joins TRBV11-3 and TRBJ2-3, with D perhaps TRBD1 or TRBD2 (6 bases each). V was clipped by 1 base and J by 8 bases, with 10 bases between them. Looked up from germline, CDR1 is SGHNT and CDR2 is YENEEA. CDR3 length: 13 residues. The CDR3 DNA reads as TGTGCCAGCAGCTTAGGTGGAGGGGGTACGCAGTATTTT. The encoded protein is CASSLGGGGTQYF.

The V and J genes are TRBV7-3 and TRBJ2-6; 7 bases are a match to TRBD1. CDR1 and CDR2 from the germline V gene are SGHTA and FQGTGA. The CDR3 has 15 residues. The V and J ends lost 6 bases and 4 bases, in that order; junction bases with no gene match: 6. CDR3 in amino acids: CASSHTGAGANVLTF. CDR3 in DNA: TGTGCCAGCAGTCACACAGGGGCGGGGGCCAACGTCCTGACTTTC.